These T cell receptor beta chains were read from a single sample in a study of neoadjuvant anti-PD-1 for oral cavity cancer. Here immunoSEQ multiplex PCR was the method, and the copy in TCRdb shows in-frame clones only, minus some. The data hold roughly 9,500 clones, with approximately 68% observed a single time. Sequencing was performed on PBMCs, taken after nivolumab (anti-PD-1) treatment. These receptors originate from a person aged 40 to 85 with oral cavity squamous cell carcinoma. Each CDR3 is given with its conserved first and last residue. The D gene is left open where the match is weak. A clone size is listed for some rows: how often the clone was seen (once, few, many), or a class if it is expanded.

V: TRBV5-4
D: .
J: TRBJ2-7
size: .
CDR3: CASSLALGSGSYEQYF
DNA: TGTGCCAGCAGCCTGGCCTTGGGTAGCGGCTCATACGAGCAGTACTTC

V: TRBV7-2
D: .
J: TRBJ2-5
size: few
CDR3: CASSHGTLQETQYF
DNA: TGTGCCAGCAGCCACGGGACACTCCAAGAGACCCAGTACTTC

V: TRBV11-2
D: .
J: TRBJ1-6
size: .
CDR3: CASSSWTVNSPLHF
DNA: TGTGCCAGCAGCTCGTGGACAGTTAATTCACCCCTCCACTTT

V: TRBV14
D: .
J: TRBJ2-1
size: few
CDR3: CASSQDFPVDSRDNEQFF
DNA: TGTGCCAGCAGCCAAGATTTCCCGGTCGATAGCAGAGACAATGAGCAGTTCTTC

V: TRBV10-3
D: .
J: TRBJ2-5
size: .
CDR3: CAISGQGGETQYF
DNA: TGTGCCATCAGTGGACAGGGAGGGGAGACCCAGTACTTC

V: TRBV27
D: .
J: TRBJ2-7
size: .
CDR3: CASSSTGQPAYEQYF
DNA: TGTGCCAGCAGTTCTACAGGACAGCCCGCCTACGAGCAGTACTTC

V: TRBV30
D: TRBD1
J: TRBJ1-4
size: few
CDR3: CAWTRGQMAEKLFF
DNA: TGTGCCTGGACACGGGGACAGATGGCTGAAAAACTGTTTTTT

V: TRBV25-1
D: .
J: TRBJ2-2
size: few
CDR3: CASSETAGELFF
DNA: TGTGCCAGCAGTGAAACAGCCGGGGAGCTGTTTTTT

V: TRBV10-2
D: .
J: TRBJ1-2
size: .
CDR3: CASSAGRNYGYTF
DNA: TGCGCCAGCAGTGCTGGGAGGAACTATGGCTACACCTTC

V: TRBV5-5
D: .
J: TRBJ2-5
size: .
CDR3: CASSLYESTALGETQYF
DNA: TGTGCCAGCAGCTTATACGAATCCACAGCCCTTGGGGAGACCCAGTACTTC

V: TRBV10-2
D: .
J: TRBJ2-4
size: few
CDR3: CASSEGRTLAKNIQYF
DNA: TGCGCCAGCAGTGAGGGCAGGACACTAGCCAAAAACATTCAGTACTTC

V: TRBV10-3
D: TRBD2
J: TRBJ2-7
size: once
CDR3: CAIRNSGRTSYEQYF
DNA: TGTGCCATCAGAAATAGCGGGAGGACCTCCTACGAGCAGTACTTC

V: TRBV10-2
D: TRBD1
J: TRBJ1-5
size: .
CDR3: CASSEFEDRWGNQPQHF
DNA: TGCGCCAGCAGTGAGTTTGAGGACAGGTGGGGCAATCAGCCCCAGCATTTT

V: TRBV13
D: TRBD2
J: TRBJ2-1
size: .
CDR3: CASSPRTSGLNNEQFF
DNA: TGTGCCAGCAGCCCCCGGACTAGCGGGTTGAACAATGAGCAGTTCTTC

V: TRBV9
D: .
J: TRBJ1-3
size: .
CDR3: CASSVDRGRSGNTIYF
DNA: TGTGCCAGCAGCGTAGATCGGGGGCGCTCTGGAAACACCATATATTTT

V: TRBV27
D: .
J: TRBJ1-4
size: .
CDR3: CASSPLRGGNEKLFF
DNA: TGTGCCAGCAGTCCCCTCAGGGGAGGTAATGAAAAACTGTTTTTT

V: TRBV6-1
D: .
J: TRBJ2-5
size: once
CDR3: CAILRGPETQYF
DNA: TGTGCCATATTACGGGGGCCGGAGACCCAGTACTTC

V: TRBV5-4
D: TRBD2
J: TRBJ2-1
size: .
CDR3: CASSLARGGNNEQFF
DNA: TGTGCCAGCAGCTTGGCCCGGGGGGGGAACAATGAGCAGTTCTTC

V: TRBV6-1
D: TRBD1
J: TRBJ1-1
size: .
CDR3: CASSVTGTGGWVTEAFF
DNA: TGTGCCAGCAGTGTAACCGGGACAGGGGGCTGGGTCACTGAAGCTTTCTTT

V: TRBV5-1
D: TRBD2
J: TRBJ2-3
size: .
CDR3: CASSFSPPSSGSTDTQYF
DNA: TGCGCCAGCAGCTTTTCCCCCCCTTCTAGCGGGAGCACAGATACGCAGTATTTT

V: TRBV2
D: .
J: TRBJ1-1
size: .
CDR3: CASGFIGGRPNTEAFF
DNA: TGTGCCAGCGGATTCATTGGGGGGAGACCGAACACTGAAGCTTTCTTT

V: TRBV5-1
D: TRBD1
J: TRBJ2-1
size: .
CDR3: CASSLTGAHNEQFF
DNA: TGCGCCAGCAGCTTGACAGGGGCCCACAATGAGCAGTTCTTC

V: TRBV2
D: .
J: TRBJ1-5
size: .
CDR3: CASSWQGSNQPQHF
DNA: TGTGCCAGCAGTTGGCAGGGAAGCAATCAGCCCCAGCATTTT

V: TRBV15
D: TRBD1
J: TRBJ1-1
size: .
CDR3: CATSRWGQEGTEAFF
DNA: TGTGCCACCAGCAGATGGGGACAGGAGGGGACTGAAGCTTTCTTT

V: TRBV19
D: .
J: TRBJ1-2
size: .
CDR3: CASRQGLNYGYTF
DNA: TGTGCCAGTAGGCAGGGACTTAACTATGGCTACACCTTC

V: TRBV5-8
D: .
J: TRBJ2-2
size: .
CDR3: CASSSYSGLWNTGELFF
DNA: TGTGCCAGCAGCAGTTACTCGGGACTTTGGAACACCGGGGAGCTGTTTTTT

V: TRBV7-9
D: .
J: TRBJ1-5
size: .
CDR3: CASSLSGRSGNQPQHF
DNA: TGTGCCAGCAGCTTATCGGGGAGGAGCGGCAATCAGCCCCAGCATTTT

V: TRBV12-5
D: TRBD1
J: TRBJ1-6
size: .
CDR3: CASGLGTGGNSPLHF
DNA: TGTGCTAGTGGTTTGGGGACAGGGGGTAATTCACCCCTCCACTTT

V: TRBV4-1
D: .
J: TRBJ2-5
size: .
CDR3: CASSQDAGQEETQYF
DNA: TGCGCCAGCAGCCAAGATGCAGGACAAGAGGAGACCCAGTACTTC

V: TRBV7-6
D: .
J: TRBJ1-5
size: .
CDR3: CASSLANGQPQHF
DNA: TGTGCCAGCAGCTTAGCGAACGGACAGCCCCAGCATTTT

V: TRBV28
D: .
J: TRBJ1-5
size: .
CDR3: CASKKESLGNQPQHF
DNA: TGTGCCAGCAAAAAGGAAAGCCTAGGCAATCAGCCCCAGCATTTT

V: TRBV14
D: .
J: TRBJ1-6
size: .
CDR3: CASSLGVNSPLHF
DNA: TGTGCCAGCAGCCTAGGGGTTAATTCACCCCTCCACTTT

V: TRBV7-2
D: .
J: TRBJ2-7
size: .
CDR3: CASTLGNLGYEQYF
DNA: TGTGCCAGCACCTTAGGGAACCTGGGCTACGAGCAGTACTTC

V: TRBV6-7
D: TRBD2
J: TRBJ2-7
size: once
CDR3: CASSTGLASPYEQYF
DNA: TGTGCCAGCAGTACAGGACTAGCTTCTCCCTACGAGCAGTACTTC

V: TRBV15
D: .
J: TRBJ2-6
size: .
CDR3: CATSRDQGTGANVLTF
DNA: TGTGCCACCAGCAGAGATCAAGGGACCGGGGCCAACGTCCTGACTTTC

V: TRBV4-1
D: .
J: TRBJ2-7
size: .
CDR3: CASSQDVATYEQYF
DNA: TGCGCCAGCAGCCAAGACGTCGCGACCTACGAGCAGTACTTC

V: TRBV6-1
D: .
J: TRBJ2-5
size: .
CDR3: CASSDTTGKETQYF
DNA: TGTGCCAGCAGTGATACTACCGGAAAAGAGACCCAGTACTTC

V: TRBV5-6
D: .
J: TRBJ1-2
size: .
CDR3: CASSLAESGKWYGYTF
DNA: TGTGCCAGCAGCTTGGCCGAGTCAGGGAAGTGGTATGGCTACACCTTC

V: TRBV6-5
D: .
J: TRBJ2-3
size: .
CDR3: CASALRGLGGDTQYF
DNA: TGTGCCAGCGCCCTTCGGGGACTCGGCGGGGATACGCAGTATTTT

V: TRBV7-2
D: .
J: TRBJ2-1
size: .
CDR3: CASSLMGEARNEQFF
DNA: TGTGCCAGCAGCTTAATGGGGGAGGCCCGTAATGAGCAGTTCTTC

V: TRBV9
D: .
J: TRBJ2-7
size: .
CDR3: CASSFGESSSYEQYF
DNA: TGTGCCAGCAGCTTCGGGGAATCAAGCTCCTACGAGCAGTACTTC

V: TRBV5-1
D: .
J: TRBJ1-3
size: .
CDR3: CASSLGTAGNTIYF
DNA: TGCGCCAGCAGCTTGGGAACGGCTGGAAACACCATATATTTT

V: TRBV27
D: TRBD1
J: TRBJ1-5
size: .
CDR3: CASSWTGSSNQPQHF
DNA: TGTGCCAGCAGCTGGACAGGATCAAGCAATCAGCCCCAGCATTTT

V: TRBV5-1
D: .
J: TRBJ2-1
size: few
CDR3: CASSFLANSNEQFF
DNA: TGCGCCAGCAGCTTTTTAGCCAACTCCAATGAGCAGTTCTTC

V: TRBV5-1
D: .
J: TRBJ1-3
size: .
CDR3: CASSYLSLSSSSGNTIYF
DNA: TGCGCCAGCAGCTACCTCTCACTGTCATCGAGCTCTGGAAACACCATATATTTT

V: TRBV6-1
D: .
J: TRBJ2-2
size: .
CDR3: CASSVWQGSSMYPGELFF
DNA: TGTGCCAGCAGTGTTTGGCAGGGTTCCTCAATGTACCCCGGGGAGCTGTTTTTT

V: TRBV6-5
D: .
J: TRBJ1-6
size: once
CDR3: CASGPGVTPLHF
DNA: TGTGCCAGCGGGCCCGGGGTTACACCCCTCCACTTT

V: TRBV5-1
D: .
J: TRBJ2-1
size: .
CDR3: CASSLTGQAWNNEQFF
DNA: TGCGCCAGCAGCTTAACCGGGCAGGCTTGGAACAATGAGCAGTTCTTC

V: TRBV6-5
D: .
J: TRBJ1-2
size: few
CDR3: CASSYSTASYGYTF
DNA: TGTGCCAGCAGTTACTCGACAGCGTCCTATGGCTACACCTTC